This TCR beta chain comes out of a study of blood T cells in healthy people across ages (dated by TCRdb to about 2015). Study-level background: In model experiments, template switching captured about one uniquely barcoded TCR beta cDNA molecule for every two T cells. Age-related changes in TCR beta repertoire diversity were measured in the study by deep sequencing normalized with unique cDNA molecular identifiers. The donors were divided into four age groups: young (average approximately 15 years), middle-aged (about 40), aged (approximately 59) and long-lived (nearly 85). To avoid experimental bias, donors of different ages were distributed randomly across sequencing lanes. The study analyzed two additional independent replicas of 1 million unique cDNA reads from the same blood draw for two donors, one aged 18 to 30 and one aged 80 or older.

Library preparation used 5' RACE. Reads for this sample came from an Illumina HiSeq 2500. A second PCR of 7 to 11 cycles was run with a J-beta primer mix and a sample-barcoded 5' primer. A unique molecular identifier was introduced onto each TCR beta cDNA molecule by a template-switch 5' adaptor carrying 12 random nucleotides. Each sample yielded at least 3 million CDR3-containing paired-end reads. First-strand cDNA was synthesized from all RNA with the Mint cDNA synthesis kit, primed by a TRBC-specific oligonucleotide. Following uracil-DNA glycosylase treatment, a first 18-cycle PCR with universal primers M1SS and BC2_uni_R was performed on all cDNA. The authors' analysis ran thus. Normalization of each sample was performed by random selection of 1 million high-quality reads, each carrying a distinct molecular identifier. Reads with shared molecular identifiers were discarded instead of being binned into consensus sequences. CDR3 identification, clonotype clustering and error correction used MiTCR with a Q25 quality threshold and the strictest error-elimination algorithm. A nonparametric unseen species model using Euler transformation provided a lower-bound estimate of total TCR beta diversity. TCRdb cleaned the public reads at Q25 with fastp, built clones with MiXCR and kept in-frame beta chains. Every CDR3 protein is listed once, alongside the most common genes and DNA of its rows. These V and J calls originate from TCRdb's pipeline instead of the authors' own analysis. The sample has 1 million to 1.2 million distinct CDR3 sequences on record, more than 30% of them singletons. Less than 15% of the sample is taken by the ten largest.

Details on this clonotype: Its antigen specificity is not known. Qualities for individual bases were not recorded, and no much larger clone is one base off.

On the study overall, not on this receptor specifically: Estimates of total diversity based on one million sequenced T cells were regarded as lower bounds and as underestimates. Because the CMV infection status of the donors was unknown, age-related changes in expanded clonotypes may potentially have been confounded. The percentage of naive T cells measured by flow cytometry correlated strongly with observed TCR beta diversity. Compared with the aged group, more naive CD4+ T cells, fewer expanded clones and increased TCR diversity were shown by the long-lived group, suggesting age selection. Observed TCR beta diversity per million T cells fell roughly linearly with age, and a significant reduction was already apparent by age about 36. Conclusive comparison of naive and antigen-experienced compartments was prevented by the profiling of bulk unsorted PBMCs.

Systemically healthy Caucasian individuals from Russia, approximately 39 in total and aged roughly 6 to 100 years, were included as donors. Each donor gave 8 to 10 milliliters of peripheral blood, drawn into EDTA-treated Vacutainer tubes. Ficoll-Paque density-gradient centrifugation was used to isolate PBMCs, with at least 7 million obtained per sample. Trizol reagent was used to extract total RNA from PBMCs, with at least 5 micrograms per sample. Naive CD45RAhigh/CD27high T cell percentages were measured by flow cytometry on a PBMC aliquot from every donor. Sequencing was performed on blood. This receptor was taken from a man aged 18 to 29 in good health.

The nucleotide sequence reads as follows: TGTGCCATCAGGGGAATGGGGGAGTCTAACTATGGCTACACCTTC. It translates to CAIRGMGESNYGYTF. Recombination connected TRBV10-3 to TRBJ1-2; the best D guess is TRBD1, with 5 bases matching. The cysteine opens and the phenylalanine closes a CDR3 of 15 amino acids. Just the 45-base CDR3 DNA is kept, in frame starting at base 1. The germline V gene encodes CDR1 ENHRY and CDR2 SYGVKD. V is shortened by 6 bases, J by 0 bases, and the region joining them spans 14 bases.